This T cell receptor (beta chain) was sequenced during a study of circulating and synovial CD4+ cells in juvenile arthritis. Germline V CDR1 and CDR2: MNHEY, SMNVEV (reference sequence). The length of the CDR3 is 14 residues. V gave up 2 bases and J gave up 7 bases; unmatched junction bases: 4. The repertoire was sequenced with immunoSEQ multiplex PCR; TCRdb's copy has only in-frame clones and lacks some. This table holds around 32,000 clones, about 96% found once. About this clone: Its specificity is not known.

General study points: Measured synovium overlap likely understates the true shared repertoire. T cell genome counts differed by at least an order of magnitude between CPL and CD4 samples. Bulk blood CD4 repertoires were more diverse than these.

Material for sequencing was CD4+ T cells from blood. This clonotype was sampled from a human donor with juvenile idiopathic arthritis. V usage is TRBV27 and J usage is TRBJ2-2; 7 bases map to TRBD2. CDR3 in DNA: TGTGCCAGCAGTTTAAGCGGGAAGCTCGGGGAGCTGTTTTTT. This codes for CASSLSGKLGELFF.